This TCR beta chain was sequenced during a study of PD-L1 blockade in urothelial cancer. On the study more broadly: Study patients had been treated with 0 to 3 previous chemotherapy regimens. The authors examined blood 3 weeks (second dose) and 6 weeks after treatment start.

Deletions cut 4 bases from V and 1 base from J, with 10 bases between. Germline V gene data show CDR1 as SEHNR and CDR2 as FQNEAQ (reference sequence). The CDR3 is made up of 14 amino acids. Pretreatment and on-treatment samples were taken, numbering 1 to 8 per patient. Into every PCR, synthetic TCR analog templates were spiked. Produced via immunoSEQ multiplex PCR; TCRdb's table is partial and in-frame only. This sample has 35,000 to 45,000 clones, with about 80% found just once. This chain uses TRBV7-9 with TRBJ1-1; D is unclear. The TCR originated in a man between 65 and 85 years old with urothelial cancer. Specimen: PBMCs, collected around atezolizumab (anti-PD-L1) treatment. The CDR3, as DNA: TGTGCCAGCAGCTGGGGAGGCCCGAACACTGAAGCTTTCTTT. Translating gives CASSWGGPNTEAFF.